The 22 T cell receptor beta chains presented below share a single source sample, sequenced in a study of read filtering for tumor transcriptome and immune sequencing. This library used 300 to 500 ng RNA and molecular barcoded adaptors spanning alpha/delta and beta/gamma chains. TCRdb passed the reads through MiXCR, listing each CDR3 protein once. This sample has approximately 45,000 distinct CDR3 sequences; less than 20% occur once, and the top ten carry over 35%. Sequences were obtained from a population of CD138-negative cells sorted from bone marrow. These receptors were collected from a donor at least 40 years old with multiple myeloma.

This clonotype was observed many times. The chain employs TRBV12-3 or TRBV12-4 and TRBJ2-2, with TRBD2 matching over 11 bases. V lost 6 bases and J lost 7; bases outside the gene matches: 10. The CDR3 is 16 amino acids. Written as DNA, the CDR3 is TGTGCCAGCAGCCGACAACTAGCGGGAGTTAACGGGGAGCTGTTTTTT. Translating gives CASSRQLAGVNGELFF.

This clonotype appeared many times. The V and J genes are TRBV7-9 and TRBJ1-1; D not certain. This CDR3 is built from 14 residues. Germline CDR1 reads SEHNR; CDR2 reads FQNEAQ (reference sequence). V was clipped by 0 bases and J by 11 bases, with 16 bases between them. The CDR3 DNA reads as TGTGCCAGCAGCTTAGCTACCGCGGCAGGCAGGGCTTTCTTT. Protein: CASSLATAAGRAFF.

This clonotype was detected many times. The V call is TRBV29-1, the J call TRBJ2-3; D gene ambiguous. The germline gives CDR1 SQVTM, CDR2 ANQGSEA. The CDR3 sequence is 12 residues long. V was pared by 0 bases and J by 3 bases, with 4 bases between. CDR3 in DNA: TGCAGCGTTGAAGATGTAACAGATACGCAGTATTTT. Protein: CSVEDVTDTQYF.

This clonotype was picked up many times. This chain connects TRBV7-9 to TRBJ1-4; 9 nucleotides agree with TRBD1. Losses at the gene ends were 1 base for V and 6 bases for J; bases not matched to a gene: 0. CDR3 size: 14 residues. The germline gives CDR1 SEHNR, CDR2 FQNEAQ (reference sequence). CDR3 in DNA: TGTGCCAGCAGCTTAGACAGGGGGCATGAAAAACTGTTTTTT. Encoded protein: CASSLDRGHEKLFF.

V and J are TRBV5-1 and TRBJ2-5; TRBD2 agrees at 11 bases. V gave up 4 bases and J gave up 5 bases; unmatched junction bases: 10. CDR3 length equals 16 residues. The germline V gene has CDR1 SGHRS and CDR2 YFSETQ. The CDR3 sequence: CASSRAGTSGLETQYF. The DNA of the CDR3 is TGCGCCAGCAGCCGCGCCGGGACTAGCGGATTGGAGACCCAGTACTTC.

This clonotype was seen a handful of times. V usage is TRBV30 and J usage is TRBJ2-5, with TRBD1 matching 11 bases. Per germline, CDR1 GTSNPN and CDR2 SVGIG (reference sequence). CDR3 length: 14 residues. After removal of 3 bases from V and 4 bases from J, the junction contained 4 bases not matched to a gene. The CDR3, as DNA: TGTGCCTGGAGAAGTGGACAGGGGGCAGAGACCCAGTACTTC. It yields the protein CAWRSGQGAETQYF.

This clonotype was recorded at least ten times. The genes are TRBV5-1 and TRBJ2-3; D is undetermined. Germline values: CDR1 SGHRS, CDR2 YFSETQ. This CDR3 region has 13 residues. Trimming took off 4 bases at V and 3 bases at J, with 9 bases between the two ends. CDR3 sequence (DNA): TGCGCCAGCAGCATGGGCACTACAGATACGCAGTATTTT. This codes for CASSMGTTDTQYF.

Many counts were recorded for this clonotype. The gene calls are TRBV12-3 or TRBV12-4 and TRBJ2-1, with 7 bases fitting TRBD2. J was trimmed by 9 bases and V by 6 bases; bases with no gene match: 14. This CDR3 has 15 residues. The CDR3 sequence: CASRPSGNQLREQFF. Written as DNA, the CDR3 is TGTGCCAGCAGGCCGAGCGGGAACCAACTTCGTGAGCAGTTCTTC.

This clonotype has ten or more counts. The chain employs TRBV12-3 or TRBV12-4 and TRBJ2-1; 7 positions agree with TRBD2. The length of the CDR3 is 15 residues. With 8 bases clipped from V and 3 bases from J, the junction kept 10 bases outside the gene matches. The CDR3 DNA follows: TGTGCCAGCTCCAGGGAGGGCGGGAGCTACAATGAGCAGTTCTTC. This codes for CASSREGGSYNEQFF.

Ten or more counts support this clonotype. V gene TRBV13 combines with J gene TRBJ2-7, with 9 positions matching TRBD1. CDR3 length: 13 amino acids. V was clipped by 5 bases and J by 3 bases; unmatched bases: 2. Looked up from germline, CDR1 is PRHDT and CDR2 is FYEKMQ (reference sequence). The CDR3 loop reads CASSPTGGYEQYF. CDR3 bases: TGTGCCAGCAGCCCGACAGGGGGCTACGAGCAGTACTTC.

This clonotype was detected many times. The rearrangement joins TRBV12-3 or TRBV12-4 to TRBJ2-3; D call uncertain. The CDR3 is 12 residues long. V gave up 1 base and J gave up 14 bases, with 13 bases separating them. The CDR3 nucleotides are TGTGCCAGCAGTTTAGGCGCTACTTCACCGTATTTT. It yields the protein CASSLGATSPYF.

This clonotype was recorded at least ten times. CDR3 sequence (DNA): TGTGCCAGCAGCCAGGGCTCGCGGGGGCGAGCTTTCTTT. Protein sequence: CASSQGSRGRAFF. The rearrangement uses TRBV3-1 and TRBJ1-1; TRBD1 might be the D (6 bases). Trimming took off 3 bases at V and 10 bases at J, with 15 bases between the two ends. CDR1 LGHDT and CDR2 YNNKEL come from the germline V gene (reference sequence). This CDR3 has 13 amino acids.

This clonotype occurred many times. The chain joins TRBV6-1 to TRBJ2-7; maybe TRBD2 (5 bases). The CDR3 contains 14 residues. The V gene's germline CDR1 is MNHNS and CDR2 SASEGT. V lost 7 bases to trimming and J lost 2 bases, with 15 bases between them. The CDR3 spells CASTEVASTYEQYF. DNA for the CDR3: TGTGCCAGCACGGAGGTAGCGTCTACCTACGAGCAGTACTTC.

This clonotype was seen at least ten times. V is TRBV5-1 and J is TRBJ2-1, with a tentative D call TRBD2 (5 bases). The germline V and J ends were trimmed by 4 bases and 0 bases, with 14 bases remaining between them. There are 16 residues in the CDR3. Germline values: CDR1 SGHRS, CDR2 YFSETQ. The CDR3 sequence is CASSPGLPSSYNEQFF. CDR3 sequence (DNA): TGCGCCAGCAGCCCAGGACTGCCTAGCTCCTACAATGAGCAGTTCTTC.

This clonotype showed up many times. The chain links TRBV29-1 to TRBJ2-7; 9 nucleotides agree with TRBD1. Germline CDR1 SQVTM, CDR2 ANQGSEA. V was clipped by 3 bases and J by 6 bases; unmatched bases: 9. This CDR3 has 14 amino acids. The CDR3 coding sequence is TGCAGCGTTGAGGCCGGGACAGGGTGGTCCGAGCAGTACTTC. Its protein is CSVEAGTGWSEQYF.

This clonotype was observed many times. This chain connects TRBV7-9 to TRBJ2-5; D uncertain. The CDR3 covers 14 residues. CDR1 and CDR2 (germline): SEHNR, FQNEAQ (reference sequence). V shed 1 base and J shed 5 bases, with 11 bases lying between them. CDR3 sequence (DNA): TGTGCCAGCAGCTTAGTCGGGTTGGTGGAGACCCAGTACTTC. This codes for CASSLVGLVETQYF.

This clonotype was observed many times. The chain employs TRBV25-1 and TRBJ2-5; TRBD1 or TRBD2 may be the D gene (5 bases each). The CDR3 has 13 residues. V was shortened by 8 bases and J by 5 bases, with 15 bases between the two germline ends. From germline, CDR1 is MGHDK and CDR2 SYGVNS. The CDR3 nucleotides are TGTGCCAGCCGGGACCCCATGCGGGAGACCCAGTACTTC. Protein sequence: CASRDPMRETQYF.

Details on this clonotype: A read error may produce the germline difference seen at one junction end. The chain is built from TRBV2 and TRBJ1-2; 9 positions match TRBD1. This CDR3 region has 15 residues. The germline V gene encodes CDR1 SNHLY and CDR2 FYNNEI. The CDR3 protein is CASREGDRVSYGYTF. The CDR3 DNA sequence: TGCGCCAGCAGGGAGGGGGACAGGGTTTCCTATGGCTACACCTTC.

This clonotype was observed at least ten times. The chain joins TRBV18 to TRBJ1-1; unclear D gene. Germline CDR1 KGHSH, CDR2 LQKENI. The CDR3 spans 15 residues. Deletions cut 1 base from V and 3 bases from J, with 12 bases between. The CDR3 DNA reads as TGTGCCAGCTCACCACTTGAACAGTCCCACACTGAAGCTTTCTTT. Protein: CASSPLEQSHTEAFF.

This clonotype was observed at least ten times. The chain combines TRBV5-1 with TRBJ2-3; D is ambiguous. The CDR3 has 14 amino acids. Germline V CDR1 and CDR2: SGHRS, YFSETQ. V gave up 0 bases and J gave up 1 base, with 6 bases separating them. The CDR3 spells CASSLVPGTDTQYF. As DNA, the CDR3 is TGCGCCAGCAGCTTGGTTCCTGGCACAGATACGCAGTATTTT.

This clonotype is classed as medium-sized (0.01 to 0.1%). V gene TRBV3-1 combines with J gene TRBJ2-1; D may correspond to TRBD1 or TRBD2 (6 bases each). Trimming removed 5 bases at V and 10 bases at J, with 15 bases between. CDR1 and CDR2 (germline): LGHDT, YNNKEL (reference sequence). CDR3 size: 13 residues. Written as DNA, the CDR3 is TGTGCCAGCAGCACGCCCGGGGGCGGCGAGCAGTTCTTC. Translation: CASSTPGGGEQFF.

The sample holds many counts of this clonotype. V usage is TRBV14 and J usage is TRBJ2-2; D ambiguous. The CDR3 covers 14 residues. Germline lookup yields CDR1 SGHDN and CDR2 FVKESK. Trimming took 0 bases from V and 7 from J, leaving 9 bases between them. CDR3 loop: CASSQERLDGELFF. In DNA form, the CDR3 reads TGTGCCAGCAGCCAAGAACGCCTGGACGGGGAGCTGTTTTTT.